One T cell receptor (beta chain) is described in this entry. Its antigen is not identified. Collection of around 9.3 milliliters of peripheral blood was performed for each donor. These data come from a study of blood T cells in healthy people across ages. Study-level results: While age rose, TCR beta diversity per million T cells dropped in a roughly linear way.

A J-beta primer mix and a sample-barcoded 5' primer were used in a second PCR of about 6 to 12 cycles. Researchers report that each sample yielded at least 3 million CDR3-containing paired-end reads. TCRdb fed the 5' RACE reads into MiXCR, producing one record per CDR3 protein. Here the sample spans roughly 1,500,000 distinct CDR3 sequences, approximately 40% being singletons. The CDR3 has 13 amino acids. The germline CDR1 and CDR2 sequences are SGHTS and YDEGEE. Trimming removed 4 bases at V and 2 bases at J, with 10 bases between. The sample was blood. The chain employs TRBV5-8 and TRBJ2-7; D possibly uses TRBD1 or TRBD2 (5 bases each). The clonotype was recovered from a young woman in good health. CDR3 residues: CASSVRDAYEQYF. The CDR3 bases are TGTGCCAGCAGCGTCCGGGACGCCTACGAGCAGTACTTC.